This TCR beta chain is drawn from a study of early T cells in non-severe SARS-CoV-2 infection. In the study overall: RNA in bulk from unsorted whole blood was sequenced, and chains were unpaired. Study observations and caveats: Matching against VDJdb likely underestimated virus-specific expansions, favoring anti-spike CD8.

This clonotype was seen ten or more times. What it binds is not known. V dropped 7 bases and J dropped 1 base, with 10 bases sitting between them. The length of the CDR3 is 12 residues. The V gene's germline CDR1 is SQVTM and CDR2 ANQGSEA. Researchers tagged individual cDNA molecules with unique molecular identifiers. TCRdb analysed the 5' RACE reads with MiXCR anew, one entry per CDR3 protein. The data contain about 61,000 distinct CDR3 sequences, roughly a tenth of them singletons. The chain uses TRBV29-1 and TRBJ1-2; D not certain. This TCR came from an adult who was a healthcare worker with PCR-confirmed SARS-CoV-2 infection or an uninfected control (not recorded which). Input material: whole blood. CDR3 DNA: TGCAGCGCAGACATGGATAACTATGGCTACACCTTC. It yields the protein CSADMDNYGYTF.